This TCR beta chain was sequenced during a study of beta chain features in type 1 diabetes. Via the markers CD45RO/CCR7/CD25/CD127/CD95/CD27, stem cell-like memory, regulatory, central memory and naive CD4+ cells were sorted. All of the isolated RNA was reverse transcribed, so expressed TCRB transcripts were sequenced. Sequenced by immunoSEQ multiplex PCR; TCRdb stores in-frame clones only, minus some. The table shows around 340,000 clones, with 6.5% to 10% occurring only once. This CDR3 is built from 17 residues. Trimming removed 0 bases from V and 7 bases from J, with 21 bases in between. Germline loops: CDR1 LNHDA, CDR2 SQIVND (reference sequence). A few counts support this clone.

The chain employs TRBV19 and TRBJ2-5; D is uncertain. The sequence derives from a young woman in good health. What was sequenced was central memory CD4+ T cells from blood. This CDR3 is CASSIDVSRSASGTQYF. The DNA of the CDR3 is TGTGCCAGTAGTATAGATGTCTCCCGCAGCGCTTCAGGGACCCAGTACTTC.